A selection of T cell receptor beta chains follows, all from one sample in a study of cytomegalovirus exposure and HLA in healthy donors. Clones were read by immunoSEQ multiplex PCR, and TCRdb kept only the in-frame ones, dropping some. Of under 200,000 clones listed, around 90% were seen once; the top ten hold 3%. The sample taken for sequencing was PBMCs. Receptors were obtained from a woman aged 18 to 35 in good health and CMV-seropositive. CDR3s include the opening cysteine and the closing phenylalanine or tryptophan. Size is omitted from some rows. Given values are once, few, many or a class for expanded clones.

CDR3: CASSRPGVTYEQYF
V: TRBV7-9
size: -

CDR3: CSVEVWLAGVGYEQYF
V: TRBV29-1
size: once

CDR3: CATSRLAGHSTDTQYF
V: TRBV15
size: once

CDR3: CAISPTSNEQFF
V: TRBV10-3
size: -

CDR3: CASSFGQATNEKLFF
V: TRBV5-1
size: -

CDR3: CASRPGTPYGYTF
V: TRBV6-1
size: -

CDR3: CASSEAGRDQPQHF
V: TRBV6-1
size: -

CDR3: CASSIQAPIEAFF
V: TRBV19
size: -

CDR3: CAWSVISGTGQGKQSPLHF
V: TRBV30
size: -

CDR3: CASSRRVGATNEKLFF
V: TRBV27
size: -

CDR3: CASSQTPTNEKLFF
V: TRBV5-4
size: -

CDR3: CASSFPLAGGHNEQFF
V: TRBV28
size: -

CDR3: CASTDRGLPDTQYF
V: TRBV19
size: -

CDR3: CASIAGDYGYTF
V: TRBV19
size: -

CDR3: CASSLGRFYGYTF
V: TRBV5-1
size: -

CDR3: CASSSGDQVWDNEQFF
V: TRBV27
size: once

CDR3: CASSLYLTGAYEQYF
V: TRBV27
size: -

CDR3: CASRPGFF
V: TRBV2
size: once

CDR3: CASGFDRSYSNQPQHF
V: TRBV12-5
size: -

CDR3: CASRDMQGTQYF
V: TRBV5-1
size: -

CDR3: CASSQSRWGEQPQHF
V: TRBV4-1
size: -

CDR3: CASSEPGGTDTQYF
V: TRBV6-1
size: -

CDR3: CASSLTASGNTIYF
V: TRBV2
size: -

CDR3: CASSGDGRGSYEQYF
V: TRBV11-3
size: -

CDR3: CASSESTYSYEQYF
V: TRBV10-2
size: -

CDR3: CASSIGLAGVDTQYF
V: TRBV19
size: -

CDR3: CASSLGVSYEKLFF
V: TRBV7-9
size: -

CDR3: CASSLTSGISTDTQYF
V: TRBV7-8
size: -